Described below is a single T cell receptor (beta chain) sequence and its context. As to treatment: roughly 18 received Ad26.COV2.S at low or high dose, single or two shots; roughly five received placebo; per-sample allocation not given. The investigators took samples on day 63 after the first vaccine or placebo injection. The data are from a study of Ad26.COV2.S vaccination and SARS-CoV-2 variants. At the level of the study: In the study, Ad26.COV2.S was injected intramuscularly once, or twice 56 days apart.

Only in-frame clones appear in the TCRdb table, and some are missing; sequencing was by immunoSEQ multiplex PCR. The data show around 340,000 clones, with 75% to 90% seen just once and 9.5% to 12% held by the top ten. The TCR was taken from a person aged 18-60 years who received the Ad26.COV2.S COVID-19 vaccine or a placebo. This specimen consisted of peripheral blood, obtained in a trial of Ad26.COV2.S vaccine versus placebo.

As DNA, the CDR3 is TGTGCCAGCAGCCCGAGACAGAGCTATGGCTACACCTTC. Its protein is CASSPRQSYGYTF. The chain employs TRBV5-4 and TRBJ1-2; the D gene is possibly TRBD1 (5 bases). The ends were cut back, 4 bases at V and 4 bases at J, with 11 bases in the middle. Germline CDR1 reads SGHNT; CDR2 reads YYREEE (reference sequence). This CDR3 has 13 residues.